This paragraph covers one T cell receptor beta chain sequence. The antigen this receptor binds is unknown. The sample holds no much larger clone one base away, and base qualities are not on file. V loses 1 base of germline sequence and J loses 10 bases, and the interval between the two ends is 7 bases. Its CDR3 holds 11 amino acids, cysteine through phenylalanine. The kept DNA is CDR3 alone, 33 bases in frame from the first base. Sequences SGHAT (CDR1) and FQNNGV (CDR2) are obtained from the germline V gene. These data are taken from a study of neoadjuvant anti-PD-1 for oral cavity cancer (dated by TCRdb to the early 2020s). About the full investigation: Before undergoing curative-intent surgical resection, most patients got three to four biweekly nivolumab doses at 3 mg/kg. Patients with complete response, partial response or stable disease by RECIST 1.1 were defined as responders, whereas patients with progression were defined as non-responders. There were approximately 12 patients in the parent correlative cohort, and the response rate was 33%. A fourth nivolumab dose was given around day 43 to patients without progression, and definitive surgical resection was performed in those patients on days 50-56.

For deep sequencing, PBMC libraries mostly used about 490 ng of input genomic DNA, with six replicates for each sample. The immunoSEQ hsTCRbeta kit was used to prepare TCRbeta libraries according to the manufacturer's instructions. An Illumina NovaSeq 6000 S4 flow cell was used to sequence the final libraries, which had first been combined to 3 nM. The original methods were these. The immunoSEQ Analyzer handled quality control and preprocessing of the raw data. The analysis was limited to productive rearrangements, and each clonotype was defined by a unique CDR3 amino acid sequence. Using the R package tcR, the researchers computed the Gini-Simpson index as their estimate of repertoire clonality. Gini indices were compared with Student's t test, and associations with tumor size change were assessed by Pearson correlation. TCRdb's version of the immuneACCESS table is confined to in-frame rearrangements and falls short of the full clone set. An unresolved V gene accounts for under half of the shortfall where checked; the remainder is of unknown origin. V, J and clone size are those of that table, while D and trimming were read from the DNA. The sample table holds around 81,000 clones, of which approximately 80% were seen once. About 2.9% of the sample comes from the top ten.

Overall study outcomes, separate from this receptor: After neoadjuvant nivolumab, non-responders showed significantly higher T cell clonality (Gini index) in PBMCs than responders did. Higher pretreatment blood Treg/Th17 ratios correlated with both higher pretreatment blood TCRbeta clonality and lower post-treatment tumor TCRbeta clonality. Only a few patients per response group were included in the TCR analyses, and larger cohorts for validation were called for by the authors.

This specimen's time point label, interpreted: before neoadjuvant nivolumab. Patients had been newly diagnosed with stage II-IVA oral cavity squamous cell carcinoma, and no prior systemic or radiation treatment had been given to the patients. Everyone in the cohort had locally advanced, HPV-negative oral cavity squamous cell carcinoma. Peripheral blood mononuclear cells were analyzed directly, without maintenance or expansion in culture. The samples were obtained from a longitudinal correlative study of a single-arm phase II trial testing neoadjuvant nivolumab in oral cavity squamous cell carcinoma. Genomic DNA-based TCRbeta sequencing was performed on subject-matched pre- and post-treatment PBMCs and tumors from three responders and three non-responders. Peripheral blood mononuclear cells were collected before nivolumab treatment and were collected again after treatment, at the time of surgery. Genomic DNA was isolated from PBMCs using the Maxwell RSC DNA from Cells kit.

The chain links TRBV11-2 with TRBJ1-1; no D gene call is confident. This TCR was sampled from a person aged 35-79 years with oral cavity squamous cell carcinoma. The sequenced sample was PBMCs, obtained before nivolumab (anti-PD-1) treatment. The nucleotide sequence is TGTGCCAGCAGCTTAGGGATGGGAGCTTTCTTT. Translation gives CASSLGMGAFF.